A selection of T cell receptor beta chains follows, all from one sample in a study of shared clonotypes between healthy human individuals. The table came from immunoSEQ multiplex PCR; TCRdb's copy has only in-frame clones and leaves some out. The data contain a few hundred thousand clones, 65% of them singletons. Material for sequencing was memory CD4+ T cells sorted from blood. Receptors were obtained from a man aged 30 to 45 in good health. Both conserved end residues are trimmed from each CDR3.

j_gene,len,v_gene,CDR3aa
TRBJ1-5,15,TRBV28,ASSTKRPGPLNQPQH
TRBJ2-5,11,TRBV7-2,ASSLRQLETQY
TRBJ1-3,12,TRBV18,ASSPRTGGNTIY
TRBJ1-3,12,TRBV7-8,ASSLGDRGNTIY
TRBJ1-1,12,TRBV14,ASSQTGVDAEAF
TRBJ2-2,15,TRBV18,ASSLTSRTANTGELF
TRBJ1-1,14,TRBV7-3,ASSLMPGQRATEAF
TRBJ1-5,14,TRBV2,ASKPHGGAGNQPQH
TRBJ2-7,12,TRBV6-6,ASSYRTGLGEQY
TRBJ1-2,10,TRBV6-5,ASSQTGDGYT
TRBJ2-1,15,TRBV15,ATSRYRTRDRGHEQF
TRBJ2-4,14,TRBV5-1,ASSLSGLAGENIQY
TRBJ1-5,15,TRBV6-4,ASSDSSHRGYNQPQH
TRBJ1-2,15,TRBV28,ASSLRRLLRTNYGYT
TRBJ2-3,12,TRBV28,ASTGTVSTDTQY
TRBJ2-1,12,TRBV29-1,STFSGSSYNEQF
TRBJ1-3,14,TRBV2,ASSLLPGGIGNTIY
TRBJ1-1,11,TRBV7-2,ASSRRQNTEAF
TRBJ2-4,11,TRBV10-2,ATQTGGMDIQY
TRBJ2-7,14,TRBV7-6,ASSLPSGQGSYEQY
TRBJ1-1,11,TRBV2,ASSPNTGTQAF
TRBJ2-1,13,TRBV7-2,ASSLGGSRYNEQF
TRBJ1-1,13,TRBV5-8,ASSTIGGMDTEAF
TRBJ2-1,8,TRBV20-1,SAYLASMF
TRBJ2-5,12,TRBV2,ASSDRRNQETQY
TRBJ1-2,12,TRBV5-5,ASSFNAAVYGYT
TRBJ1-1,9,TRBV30,ASRENTEAF
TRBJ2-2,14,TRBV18,ASSPGRGTNTGELF
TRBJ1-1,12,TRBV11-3,ASSAMGDSTEAF
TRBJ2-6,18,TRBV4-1,ASSRQSLPGQGSGANVLT
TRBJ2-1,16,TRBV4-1,ASSQGASGRADRNEQF
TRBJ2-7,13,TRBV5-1,ASSLVGTGFDEQY
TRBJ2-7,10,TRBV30,ASGQGPYEQY
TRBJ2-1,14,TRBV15,ATSMGLAGIIYEQF
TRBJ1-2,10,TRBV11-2,ASSLWLYGYT
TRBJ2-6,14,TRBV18,ASSPGKNSWANVLT